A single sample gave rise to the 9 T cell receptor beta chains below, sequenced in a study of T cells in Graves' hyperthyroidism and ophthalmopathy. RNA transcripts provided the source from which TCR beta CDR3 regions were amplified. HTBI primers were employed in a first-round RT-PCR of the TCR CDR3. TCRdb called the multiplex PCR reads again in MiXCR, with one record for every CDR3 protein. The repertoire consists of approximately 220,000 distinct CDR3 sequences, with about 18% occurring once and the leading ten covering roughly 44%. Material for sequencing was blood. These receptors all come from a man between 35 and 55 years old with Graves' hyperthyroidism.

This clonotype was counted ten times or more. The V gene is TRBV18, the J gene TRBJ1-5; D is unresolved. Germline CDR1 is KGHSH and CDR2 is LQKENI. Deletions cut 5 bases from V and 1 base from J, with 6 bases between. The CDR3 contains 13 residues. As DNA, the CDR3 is TGTGCCAGCTCAACGGACAGCAATCAGCCCCAGCATTTT. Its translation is CASSTDSNQPQHF.

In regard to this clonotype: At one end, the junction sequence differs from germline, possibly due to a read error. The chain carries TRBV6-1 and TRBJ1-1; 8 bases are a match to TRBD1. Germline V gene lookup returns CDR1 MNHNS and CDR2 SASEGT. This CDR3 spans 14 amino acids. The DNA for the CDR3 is TGTGCCAGCAGTCTACCCGACAGGGGCACTGGAGCTTTCTTT. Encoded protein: CASSLPDRGTGAFF.

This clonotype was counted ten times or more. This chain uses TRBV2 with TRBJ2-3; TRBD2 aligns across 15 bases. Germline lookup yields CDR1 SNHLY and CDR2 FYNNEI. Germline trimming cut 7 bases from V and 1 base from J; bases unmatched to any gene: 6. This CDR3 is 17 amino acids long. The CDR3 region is CASKRTSGGAGTDTQYF. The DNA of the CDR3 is TGTGCCAGCAAGAGGACTAGCGGGGGGGCGGGCACAGATACGCAGTATTTT.

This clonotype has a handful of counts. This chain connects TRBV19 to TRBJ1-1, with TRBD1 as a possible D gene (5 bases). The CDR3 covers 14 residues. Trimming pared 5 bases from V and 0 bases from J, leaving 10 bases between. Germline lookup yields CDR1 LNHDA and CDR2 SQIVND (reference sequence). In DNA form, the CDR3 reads TGTGCCAGTAGTGGGGTAGGGGTGAACACTGAAGCTTTCTTT. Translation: CASSGVGVNTEAFF.

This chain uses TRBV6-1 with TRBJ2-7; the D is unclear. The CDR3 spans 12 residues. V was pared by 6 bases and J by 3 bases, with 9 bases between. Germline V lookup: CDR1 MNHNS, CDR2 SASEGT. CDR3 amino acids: CASRSQHYEQYF. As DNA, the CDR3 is TGTGCCAGCAGGTCACAGCACTACGAGCAGTACTTC.

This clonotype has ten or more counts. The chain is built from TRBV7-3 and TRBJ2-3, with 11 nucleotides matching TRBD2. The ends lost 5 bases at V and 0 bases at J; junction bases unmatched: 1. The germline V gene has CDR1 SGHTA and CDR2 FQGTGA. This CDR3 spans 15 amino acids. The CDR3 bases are TGTGCCAGCAGCCGACTAGCGGGGAGCACAGATACGCAGTATTTT. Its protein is CASSRLAGSTDTQYF.

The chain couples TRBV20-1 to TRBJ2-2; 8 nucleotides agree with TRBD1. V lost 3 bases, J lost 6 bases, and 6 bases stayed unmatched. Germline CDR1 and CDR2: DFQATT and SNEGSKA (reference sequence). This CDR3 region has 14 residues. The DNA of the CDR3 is TGCAGTGCTAGTAGCAGGGGGCGCGCCGGGGAGCTGTTTTTT. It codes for CSASSRGRAGELFF.

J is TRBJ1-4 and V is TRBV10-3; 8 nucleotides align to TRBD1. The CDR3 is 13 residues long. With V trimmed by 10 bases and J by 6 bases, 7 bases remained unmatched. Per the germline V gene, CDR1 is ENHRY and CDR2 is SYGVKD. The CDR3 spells CATQDRVDEKLFF. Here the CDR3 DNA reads TGTGCCACCCAGGACAGGGTCGATGAAAAACTGTTTTTT.

CDR3 amino acids: CASSPPDRPEAFF. The DNA for the CDR3 is TGTGCCAGCAGCCCTCCCGACAGACCCGAAGCTTTCTTT. The genes are TRBV5-4 and TRBJ1-1, with TRBD1 as a possible D gene (5 bases). The CDR3 runs to 13 residues. Germline assignment: CDR1 SGHNT and CDR2 YYREEE (reference sequence). V lost 4 bases, J lost 8 bases, and 15 bases lay in between. The whole variable domain, filled in from reference TRBV5-4 and TRBJ1-1, reads ETGVTQSPTHLIKTRGQQVTLRCSSQSGHNTVSWYQQALGQGPQFIFQYYREEENGRGNFPPRFSGLQFPNYSSELNVNALELDDSALYLCASSPPDRPEAFFGQGTRLTVV.